The sample holds a few counts of the clone carrying this T cell receptor (beta chain). Its antigen is unidentified. TCRdb ran MiXCR on the RT-PCR reads and lists one entry per CDR3 protein. Of about 650,000 distinct CDR3 sequences in the sample, 12% to 15% were seen once. The length of the CDR3 is 11 residues. With 6 bases removed from V and 8 bases from J, the gap between germline ends came to 11 bases. Germline assignment: CDR1 DFQATT and CDR2 SNEGSKA (reference sequence). This sample is drawn from a study of response to subunit inactivated influenza vaccine. Notes on the study in general: Authors suggested few new T cells are recruited by each seasonal influenza vaccination.

The sequence derives from a man aged 50 or older who received an inactivated influenza vaccine. The chain carries TRBV20-1 and TRBJ2-1; D is ambiguous. The sample was PBMCs from blood, taken roughly 2 weeks before vaccination. The CDR3: CSAPRNYEQFF. For the CDR3, the DNA is TGCAGTGCGCCGCGTAACTATGAGCAGTTCTTC.